These 8 T cell receptor beta chains originate from one sample sequenced in a study of T cells in Graves' hyperthyroidism and ophthalmopathy. Authors of the study amplified TCR beta CDR3 regions from RNA transcripts. The primer set for the first-round RT-PCR of the TCR CDR3 was HTBI. TCRdb called the multiplex PCR reads again in MiXCR, with one record for every CDR3 protein. The sample lists 530,000 or so distinct CDR3 sequences, 15% to 20% occurring once. The material sequenced was blood. Receptor source: a woman aged 18-29 years with Graves' ophthalmopathy.

The gene calls are TRBV19 and TRBJ2-3, with D maybe TRBD2 (5 bases). This CDR3 spans 15 amino acids. Germline V gene lookup returns CDR1 LNHDA and CDR2 SQIVND (reference sequence). Trimming removed 3 bases from V and 6 bases from J, with 16 bases in between. The CDR3 DNA reads as TGTGCCAGTAGTATCCCGGGGAAAAGGTCGGATACGCAGTATTTT. Translated: CASSIPGKRSDTQYF.

This clonotype showed up many times. The CDR3 sequence: CASSSGQGLNTEAFF. The CDR3 DNA reads TGTGCCAGCAGTTCGGGACAGGGACTCAACACTGAAGCTTTCTTT. This chain links TRBV27 with TRBJ1-1; 9 bases match TRBD1. This CDR3 spans 15 amino acids. Germline-derived CDR1 and CDR2 are MNHEY and SMNVEV (reference sequence). Trimming at V came to 4 bases and at J to 2 bases, leaving 5 bases not matched to a gene.

This clonotype was picked up many times. The chain employs TRBV12-3 or TRBV12-4 and TRBJ1-6, with 7 bases fitting TRBD1. The CDR3 sequence is 14 residues long. Trimming cost V 5 bases and J 7 bases; bases outside gene matches: 5. The CDR3 DNA is TGTGCCAGCAGTGGACAGGAGACAAATTCACCCCTCCACTTT. Its translation is CASSGQETNSPLHF.

This clonotype appeared once. The genes are TRBV7-9 and TRBJ1-1; TRBD1 agrees at 11 bases. The CDR3 contains 17 residues. After removal of 5 bases from V and 4 bases from J, the junction contained 12 bases not matched to a gene. Germline-derived CDR1 and CDR2 are SEHNR and FQNEAQ (reference sequence). The chain's CDR3 is CASSGQGAPRGFTEAFF. CDR3 coding DNA: TGTGCCAGCAGCGGACAGGGGGCCCCAAGAGGGTTCACTGAAGCTTTCTTT.

This clonotype was picked up a small number of times. The rearrangement uses TRBV9 and TRBJ1-2; D unresolved. The CDR3 is made up of 15 amino acids. V gave up 0 bases and J gave up 0 bases, with 9 bases separating them. In germline, CDR1 is SGDLS, CDR2 YYNGEE. CDR3 DNA sequence: TGTGCCAGCAGCGTAGTGGGCAGCCCTAACTATGGCTACACCTTC. Translating gives CASSVVGSPNYGYTF.

The genes are TRBV6-1 and TRBJ1-5; no definite D call. V was clipped by 0 bases and J by 9 bases, with 21 bases between them. This CDR3 spans 17 amino acids. CDR1 is MNHNS and CDR2 is SASEGT in the germline V gene. CDR3 DNA: TGTGCCAGCAGTGAAGCGCCTCCAAAGGCGGTTTCCAGGCCCCAGCATTTT. Its translation: CASSEAPPKAVSRPQHF.

The CDR3 nucleotides read TGCGCCAGCAGCTCCCAATATGCCCCTAGCGGCAGCCCCTCCTACGAGCAGTACTTC. Protein: CASSSQYAPSGSPSYEQYF. The chain is built from TRBV5-1 and TRBJ2-7; 7 nucleotides agree with TRBD2. V lost 3 bases and J lost 0; bases outside the gene matches: 18. This CDR3 region has 19 residues. Germline V gives CDR1 SGHRS, CDR2 YFSETQ.

This clonotype was counted at least ten times. The rearrangement joins TRBV28 to TRBJ2-5; 11 bases align to TRBD2. This CDR3 is 16 amino acids long. V shed 5 bases and J 2 bases; nucleotides not matched to a gene: 7. Germline CDR1 is MDHEN and CDR2 is SYDVKM. The CDR3 sequence: CASSPYSGGAQETQYF. CDR3 nucleotide sequence: TGTGCCAGCAGTCCGTATAGCGGGGGGGCGCAAGAGACCCAGTACTTC.